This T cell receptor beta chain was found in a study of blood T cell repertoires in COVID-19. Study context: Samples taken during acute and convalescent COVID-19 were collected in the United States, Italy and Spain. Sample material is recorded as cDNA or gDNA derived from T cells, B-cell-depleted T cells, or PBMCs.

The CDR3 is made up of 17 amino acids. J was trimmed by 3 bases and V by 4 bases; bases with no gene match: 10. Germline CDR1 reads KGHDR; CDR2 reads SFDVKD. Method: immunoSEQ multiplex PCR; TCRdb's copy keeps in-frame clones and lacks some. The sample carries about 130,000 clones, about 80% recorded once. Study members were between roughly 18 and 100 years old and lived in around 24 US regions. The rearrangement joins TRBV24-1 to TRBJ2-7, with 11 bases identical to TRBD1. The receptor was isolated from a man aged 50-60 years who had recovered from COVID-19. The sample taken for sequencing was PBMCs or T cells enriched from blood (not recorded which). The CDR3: CATSEAKGTGGDYEQYF. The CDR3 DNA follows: TGTGCCACCAGTGAGGCAAAGGGGACAGGGGGGGACTACGAGCAGTACTTC.